Here is one TCR beta chain with its context. This entry comes from a study of T cell changes during pregnancy in multiple sclerosis. The V segment lost 3 bases and the J segment 3 bases; nucleotides outside the gene matches: 15. The CDR3 contains 18 residues. Germline CDR1 is SNHLY and CDR2 is FYNNEI. Only in-frame clones appear in the TCRdb table, and some are missing; sequencing was by immunoSEQ multiplex PCR. This table has roughly 29,000 clones, approximately 91% appearing once. The TCR originated in a female donor with multiple sclerosis, enrolled in a pregnancy study. The input for sequencing was CD8+ T cells from peripheral blood mononuclear cells, taken before pregnancy. This chain connects TRBV2 to TRBJ1-2, with 8 bases matching TRBD1. CDR3 sequence (DNA): TGTGCCAGCAGTGATGTGGGCCAGGGGGCGCGTGGGGACTATGGCTACACCTTC. Amino acids: CASSDVGQGARGDYGYTF. Using reference TRBV2 and TRBJ1-2 for the parts outside the CDR3, the full variable domain is EPEVTQTPSHQVTQMGQEVILRCVPISNHLYFYWYRQILGQKVEFLVSFYNNEISEKSEIFDDQFSVERPDGSNFTLKIRSTKLEDSAMYFCASSDVGQGARGDYGYTFGSGTRLTVV.